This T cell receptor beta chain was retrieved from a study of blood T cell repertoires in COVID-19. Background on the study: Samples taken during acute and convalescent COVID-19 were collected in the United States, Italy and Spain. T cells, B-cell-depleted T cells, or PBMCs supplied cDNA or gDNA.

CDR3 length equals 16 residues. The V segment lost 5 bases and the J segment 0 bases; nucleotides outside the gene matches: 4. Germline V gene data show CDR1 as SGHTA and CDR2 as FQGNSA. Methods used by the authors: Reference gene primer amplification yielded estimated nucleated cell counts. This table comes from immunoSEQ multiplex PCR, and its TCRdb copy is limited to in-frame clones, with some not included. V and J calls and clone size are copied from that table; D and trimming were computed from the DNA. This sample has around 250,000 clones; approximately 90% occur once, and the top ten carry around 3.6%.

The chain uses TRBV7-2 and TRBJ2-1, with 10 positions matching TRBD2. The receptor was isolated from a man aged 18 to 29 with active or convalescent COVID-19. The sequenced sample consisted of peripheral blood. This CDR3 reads CASSPSGGSSYNEQFF. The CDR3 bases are TGTGCCAGCAGCCCTAGCGGGGGTAGCTCCTACAATGAGCAGTTCTTC. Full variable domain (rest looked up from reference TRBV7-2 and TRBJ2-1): GAGVSQSPSNKVTEKGKDVELRCDPISGHTALYWYRQSLGQGLEFLIYFQGNSAPDKSGLPSDRFSAERTGGSVSTLTIQRTQQEDSAVYLCASSPSGGSSYNEQFFGPGTRLTVL.